This T cell receptor (beta chain) was sequenced during a study of PD-1 blockade in mismatch repair-deficient tumors (dated by TCRdb to about 2017). Context from the whole study: Between late 2013 and 2016, the trial enrolled roughly 86 consecutive patients with roughly eleven types of mismatch repair-deficient cancer, all of whom had received prior treatment and were progressing. Deep sequencing of TCR CDR3 regions was used to track tumor-associated T cell clones in peripheral blood of patients responding to PD-1 blockade. What the work shows at the level of the full study, not this receptor alone: Clones residing in the tumor, which were often undetectable in blood before treatment, expanded quickly after pembrolizumab and then contracted, generally before radiologic responses.

Receptor libraries were prepared by the immunoSEQ multiplex PCR assay. Not all clones reach the TCRdb copy of this immuneACCESS table, which keeps in-frame sequences only. Checked studies attribute under half of the gap to unresolved V genes and leave the rest unexplained. The sample table records 40,000 to 60,000 clones; roughly 75% of these occur just once. The ten largest clonotypes hold about 3.5% of the sample. Note on this clone: It has no known antigen specificity. There are no base qualities to consult, and no much larger clone falls within one base.

For each enrolled patient, mismatch repair deficiency was established using either polymerase chain reaction or immunohistochemistry. TCR sequencing was performed for a few patients who responded to pembrolizumab therapy. The phase II trial prospectively evaluated PD-1 blockade with pembrolizumab in advanced mismatch repair-deficient cancers, independent of tissue of origin. Serial peripheral blood T cell samples were collected before and at multiple times after starting PD-1 blockade. Blood sampling times were reported as weeks after the first pembrolizumab dose. The germline V gene supplies CDR1 MNHNS and CDR2 SASEGT. Trimming removed 1 base from V and 5 bases from J; the gene matches leave 12 bases unexplained. Including the terminal cysteine and phenylalanine, the CDR3 comprises 18 residues. The retained sequence is limited to the CDR3, 54 bases, with the frame set at the first base.

The sequenced sample was peripheral blood, obtained 4 weeks after starting pembrolizumab. This TCR derives from an adult with mismatch repair-deficient cancer. This chain is built from TRBV6-1 and TRBJ2-1; 9 junctional bases match TRBD2. In nucleotides, the sequence is TGTGCCAGCAGTGAAGTGGTGTCTAGCGGGGTACTCAACAATGAGCAGTTCTTC. It translates to CASSEVVSSGVLNNEQFF.